This T cell receptor beta chain was obtained from a study of shared clonotypes between healthy human individuals. The study's findings and limits: About 5.2% was the fraction of naive CD4 clonotypes found shared across a few donors.

As handled by the study authors: Filtering differed for immunoSEQ, which gave only junction sequences without quality scores. Libraries were prepared by immunoSEQ multiplex PCR; TCRdb keeps only in-frame clonotypes and omits some of them. Clone size and the V and J calls come from that table; the DNA yielded D and trimming. This repertoire shows more than 2 million clones, just under 95% found once; its top ten account for about 1.7%. In the naive CD8 group, cells lacked CD45RO and were positively selected for CCR7, so terminally differentiated effector memory CD45RA+ cells were left out. Donors comprised healthy HIV-negative adults lacking recent acute infections or vaccinations. As to this clone: Its antigen is currently unknown.

Germline CDR1 MNHEY, CDR2 SMNVEV (reference sequence). V lost 10 bases and J lost 1, with 22 bases in between. CDR3 length equals 17 residues. This clonotype was sampled from a young man in good health. Some clones in this sample may be carry-over from other donors' samples. The specimen was naive CD8+ T cells from PBMCs. The V call is TRBV27, the J call TRBJ2-2, with D possibly matching TRBD2 (6 bases). The CDR3 reads CATTSDVGGLNTGELFF. The CDR3 bases are TGTGCCACCACGTCGGATGTGGGGGGACTGAACACCGGGGAGCTGTTTTTT.